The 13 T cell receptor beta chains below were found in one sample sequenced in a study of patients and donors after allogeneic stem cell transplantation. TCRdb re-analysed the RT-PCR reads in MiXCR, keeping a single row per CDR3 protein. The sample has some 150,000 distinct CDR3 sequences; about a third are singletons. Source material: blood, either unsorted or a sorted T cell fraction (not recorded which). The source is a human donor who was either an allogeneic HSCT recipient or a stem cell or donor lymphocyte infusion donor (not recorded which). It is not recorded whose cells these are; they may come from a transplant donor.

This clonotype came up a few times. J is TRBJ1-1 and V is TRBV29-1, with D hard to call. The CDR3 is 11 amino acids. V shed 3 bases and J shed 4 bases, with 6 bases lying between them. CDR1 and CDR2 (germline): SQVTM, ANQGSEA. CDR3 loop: CSVEAGTEAFF. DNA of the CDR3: TGCAGCGTTGAGGCTGGCACTGAAGCTTTCTTT.

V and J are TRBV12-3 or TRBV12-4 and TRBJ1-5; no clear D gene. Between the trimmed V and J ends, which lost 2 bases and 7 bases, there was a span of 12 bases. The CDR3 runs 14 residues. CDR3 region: CASSLTGKAQPQHF. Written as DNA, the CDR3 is TGTGCCAGCAGTTTAACCGGGAAGGCCCAGCCCCAGCATTTT.

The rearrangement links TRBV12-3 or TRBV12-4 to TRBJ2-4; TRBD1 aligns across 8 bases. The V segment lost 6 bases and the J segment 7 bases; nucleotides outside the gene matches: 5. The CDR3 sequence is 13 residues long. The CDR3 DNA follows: TGTGCCAGCAGAACGGGACAGGCGAACATTCAGTACTTC. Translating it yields CASRTGQANIQYF.

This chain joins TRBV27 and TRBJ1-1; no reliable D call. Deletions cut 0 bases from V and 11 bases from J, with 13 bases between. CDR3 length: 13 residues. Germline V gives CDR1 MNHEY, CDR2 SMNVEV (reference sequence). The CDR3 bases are TGTGCCAGCAGTTTATCGTTGGGAGCTGGGGCTTTCTTT. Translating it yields CASSLSLGAGAFF.

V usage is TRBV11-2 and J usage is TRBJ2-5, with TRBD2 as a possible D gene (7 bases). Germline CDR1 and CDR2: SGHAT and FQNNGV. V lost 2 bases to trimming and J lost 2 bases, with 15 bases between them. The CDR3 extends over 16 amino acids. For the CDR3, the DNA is TGTGCCAGCAGCTTAATGGTGGGGGGGACACAAGAGACCCAGTACTTC. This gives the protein CASSLMVGGTQETQYF.

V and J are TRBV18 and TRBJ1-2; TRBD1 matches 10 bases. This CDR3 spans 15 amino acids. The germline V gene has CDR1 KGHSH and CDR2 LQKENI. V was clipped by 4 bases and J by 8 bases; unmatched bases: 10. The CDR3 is CASSLLDRGPGGYTF. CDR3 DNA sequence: TGTGCCAGCTCACTCCTTGACAGGGGGCCGGGCGGCTACACCTTC.

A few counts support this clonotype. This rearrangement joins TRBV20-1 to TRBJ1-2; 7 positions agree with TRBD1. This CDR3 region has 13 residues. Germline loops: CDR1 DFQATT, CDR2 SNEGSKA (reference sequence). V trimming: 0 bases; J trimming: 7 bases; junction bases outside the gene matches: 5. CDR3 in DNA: TGCAGTGCTAGAGATCAGGGGGGGCCTGGCTACACCTTC. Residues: CSARDQGGPGYTF.

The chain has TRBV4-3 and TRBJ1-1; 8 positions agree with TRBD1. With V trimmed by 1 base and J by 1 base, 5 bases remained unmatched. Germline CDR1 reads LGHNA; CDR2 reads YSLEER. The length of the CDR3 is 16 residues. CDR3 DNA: TGCGCCAGCAGCCAAGGTGGAGGACAGGGGAACACTGAAGCTTTCTTT. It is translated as CASSQGGGQGNTEAFF.

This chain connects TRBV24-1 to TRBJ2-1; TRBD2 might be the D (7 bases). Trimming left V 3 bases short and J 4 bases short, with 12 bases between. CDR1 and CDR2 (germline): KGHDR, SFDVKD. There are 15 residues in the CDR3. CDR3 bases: TGTGCCACCAGTGATCGGGGGGCAGGGTACAATGAGCAGTTCTTC. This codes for CATSDRGAGYNEQFF.

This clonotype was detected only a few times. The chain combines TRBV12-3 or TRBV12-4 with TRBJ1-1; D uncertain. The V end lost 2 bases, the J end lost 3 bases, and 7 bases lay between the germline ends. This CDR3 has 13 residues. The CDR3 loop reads CASSLRADTEAFF. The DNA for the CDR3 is TGTGCCAGCAGTTTACGGGCTGACACTGAAGCTTTCTTT.

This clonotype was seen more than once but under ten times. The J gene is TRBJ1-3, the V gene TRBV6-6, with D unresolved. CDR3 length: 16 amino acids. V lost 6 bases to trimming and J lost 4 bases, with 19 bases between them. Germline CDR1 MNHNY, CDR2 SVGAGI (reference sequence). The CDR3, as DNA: TGTGCCAGCAGCCCAATGCCCTTGGGCGGCGGAAACACCATATATTTT. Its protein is CASSPMPLGGGNTIYF.

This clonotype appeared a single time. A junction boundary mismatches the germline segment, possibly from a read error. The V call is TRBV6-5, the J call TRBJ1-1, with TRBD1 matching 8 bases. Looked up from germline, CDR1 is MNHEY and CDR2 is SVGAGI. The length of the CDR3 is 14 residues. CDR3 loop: CTSSRQGRATEAFF. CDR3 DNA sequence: TGTACCAGCAGCCGACAGGGGAGGGCGACTGAAGCTTTCTTT.

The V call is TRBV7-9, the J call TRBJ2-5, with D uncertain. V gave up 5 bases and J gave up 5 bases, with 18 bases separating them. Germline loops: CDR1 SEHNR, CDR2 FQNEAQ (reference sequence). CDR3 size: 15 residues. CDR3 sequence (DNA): TGTGCCAGCAGCCCCTTCGCCACCCTTGAGGAGACCCAGTACTTC. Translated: CASSPFATLEETQYF.